These 29 T cell receptor beta chains were all obtained from the same sample, sequenced in a study of T cells in Graves' hyperthyroidism and ophthalmopathy. The TCR beta CDR3 regions underwent amplification using RNA transcripts as the source. Researchers ran a first-round RT-PCR on the TCR CDR3 using the HTBI primer set. In TCRdb, the multiplex PCR reads were re-called with MiXCR into one record per CDR3 protein. The sample consists of fewer than 110,000 distinct CDR3 sequences, about a sixth of them appearing once. Material: blood. The source of these receptors is a woman aged 50 to 65 with Graves' hyperthyroidism.

This clonotype was found many times. The V and J genes are TRBV5-1 and TRBJ2-7; the match to TRBD2 covers 9 bases. The CDR3 length is 15 residues. Germline V gene data show CDR1 as SGHRS and CDR2 as YFSETQ. V was pared by 3 bases and J by 4 bases, with 8 bases of the junction left unmatched. CDR3 region: CASSSALAGFYEQYF. The CDR3, as DNA: TGCGCCAGCAGCTCGGCGCTAGCGGGATTTTACGAGCAGTACTTC.

This clonotype was recorded at least ten times. The chain recombines TRBV7-9 with TRBJ2-1; D is possibly TRBD1 (5 bases). V lost 1 base and J 8 bases, leaving 9 bases between the germline ends. CDR1 and CDR2 from the germline V gene are SEHNR and FQNEAQ (reference sequence). This CDR3 region has 13 residues. The CDR3 sequence is CASSLGQIYEQFF. CDR3 DNA: TGTGCCAGCAGCTTAGGACAGATCTATGAGCAGTTCTTC.

This clonotype was picked up a small number of times. In DNA, the CDR3 is TGTGCCAGCAGTGAGGTGGGTGAACAGTTCTTC. This encodes CASSEVGEQFF. V and J are TRBV6-1 and TRBJ2-1; D is undetermined. V was clipped by 3 bases and J by 13 bases, with 10 bases between them. Germline CDR1 and CDR2: MNHNS and SASEGT. The length of the CDR3 is 11 residues.

This chain uses TRBV18 with TRBJ2-1; 11 bases are a match to TRBD2. Trimming cost V 6 bases and J 9 bases; bases outside gene matches: 13. CDR3 length: 16 residues. Germline CDR1 KGHSH, CDR2 LQKENI. Here the CDR3 reads CASSEGLAGGGREQFF. DNA for the CDR3: TGTGCCAGCTCCGAGGGGCTAGCGGGAGGTGGGCGTGAGCAGTTCTTC. Looking up the rest from reference TRBV18 and TRBJ2-1 gives the full variable domain: NAGVMQNPRHLVRRRGQEARLRCSPMKGHSHVYWYRQLPEEGLKFMVYLQKENIIDESGMPKERFSAEFPKEGPSILRIQQVVRGDSAAYFCASSEGLAGGGREQFFGPGTRLTVL.

The V call is TRBV7-3, the J call TRBJ2-2; D is undetermined. Trimming pared 8 bases from V and 1 base from J, leaving 8 bases between. The CDR3 contains 13 residues. Germline CDR1 and CDR2: SGHTA and FQGTGA. CDR3 coding DNA: TGTGCCAGCCGAAATGGGAACACCGGGGAGCTGTTTTTT. It is translated as CASRNGNTGELFF.

This clonotype was recorded many times. This chain uses TRBV20-1 with TRBJ2-1, with TRBD2 matching 9 bases. Germline lookup yields CDR1 DFQATT and CDR2 SNEGSKA (reference sequence). J gave up 12 bases and V 3 bases, and 9 bases lay outside the gene matches. There are 13 residues in the CDR3. CDR3 protein: CSASDGGRATQFF. CDR3 nucleotide sequence: TGCAGTGCTAGTGACGGCGGGAGGGCGACGCAGTTCTTC.

Ten or more counts support this clonotype. This chain joins TRBV2 and TRBJ2-2; D possibly corresponds to TRBD1 (6 bases). The V end lost 6 bases, the J end lost 6 bases, and 11 bases lay between the germline ends. Germline V lookup: CDR1 SNHLY, CDR2 FYNNEI. The CDR3 has 13 residues. The CDR3 here is CASRKGGSGELFF. The CDR3 coding sequence is TGTGCCAGCAGGAAAGGGGGATCCGGGGAGCTGTTTTTT. The variable domain in full, with the rest retrieved from reference TRBV2 and TRBJ2-2, is EPEVTQTPSHQVTQMGQEVILRCVPISNHLYFYWYRQILGQKVEFLVSFYNNEISEKSEIFDDQFSVERPDGSNFTLKIRSTKLEDSAMYFCASRKGGSGELFFGEGSRLTVL.

This clonotype was recorded at least ten times. The V gene is TRBV2, the J gene TRBJ2-3; D gene uncertain. This CDR3 comprises 14 residues. CDR1 is SNHLY and CDR2 is FYNNEI in the germline V gene. V gave up 4 bases and J gave up 2 bases, with 10 bases separating them. CDR3 DNA sequence: TGTGCCAGCAGTGTCGGCAGCACCACAGATACGCAGTATTTT. This sequence encodes CASSVGSTTDTQYF.

This clonotype was observed many times. CDR3 nucleotide sequence: TGCAGTGCCAATAGCGGCGGAGGCATCGACAATGAGCAGTTCTTC. Residues: CSANSGGGIDNEQFF. The chain employs TRBV20-1 and TRBJ2-1; tentative D call: TRBD2 (6 bases). V lost 6 bases, J lost 5 bases, and 20 bases lay in between. The CDR3 has 15 amino acids. The V gene's germline CDR1 is DFQATT and CDR2 SNEGSKA (reference sequence).

This clonotype was seen repeatedly, ten times or more. V gene TRBV12-3 or TRBV12-4 combines with J gene TRBJ2-3, with unresolved D. This CDR3 region has 17 residues. Trimming removed 5 bases at V and 0 bases at J, with 18 bases between. The CDR3 DNA is TGTGCCAGCAGTCCATACGCTATAATGACCAGCACAGATACGCAGTATTTT. The encoded protein is CASSPYAIMTSTDTQYF.

The CDR3 bases are TGTGCCACCAGTGCTGGACAGGGCCGCACAGATACGCAGTATTTT. Its translation is CATSAGQGRTDTQYF. The J gene is TRBJ2-3, the V gene TRBV24-1; 8 bases fit TRBD1. There are 15 residues in the CDR3. With V trimmed by 5 bases and J by 1 base, 4 bases remained unmatched. Germline values: CDR1 KGHDR, CDR2 SFDVKD.

This clonotype was detected many times. J is TRBJ2-7 and V is TRBV12-3 or TRBV12-4; D perhaps matches TRBD1 (6 bases). The CDR3 is made up of 14 amino acids. V was clipped by 3 bases and J by 2 bases, with 11 bases between them. CDR3 DNA sequence: TGTGCCAGCAGTTTCCGAGGGGGTACCTACGAGCAGTACTTC. Translated: CASSFRGGTYEQYF.

Ten or more counts support this clonotype. The gene calls are TRBV28 and TRBJ1-2; no clear D gene. The CDR3 is 14 amino acids. V dropped 3 bases and J dropped 1 base, with 9 bases sitting between them. The germline gives CDR1 MDHEN, CDR2 SYDVKM. CDR3 nucleotide sequence: TGTGCCAGCAGTTTGTTACGGAATAACTATGGCTACACCTTC. It is translated as CASSLLRNNYGYTF.

The table lists this clonotype with many counts. The V and J genes are TRBV10-3 and TRBJ1-2, with D unresolved. V was shortened by 3 bases and J by 2 bases, with 16 bases between the two germline ends. Germline loops: CDR1 ENHRY, CDR2 SYGVKD. The length of the CDR3 is 16 residues. This CDR3 is CAISDPLSGSNYGYTF. In DNA, the CDR3 is TGTGCCATCAGTGACCCCCTGTCCGGCAGCAACTATGGCTACACCTTC.

This clonotype occurred many times. V and J are TRBV12-3 or TRBV12-4 and TRBJ2-5; 8 nucleotides align to TRBD2. The CDR3 has 16 residues. With 5 bases clipped from V and 3 bases from J, the junction kept 11 bases outside the gene matches. The CDR3 DNA reads as TGTGCCAGCAGTAGTATACTAGCGGATGATGAAGAGACCCAGTACTTC. It encodes CASSSILADDEETQYF.

This clonotype was found many times. V and J are TRBV11-2 and TRBJ2-4; tentatively, D is TRBD1 (5 bases). V was clipped by 4 bases and J by 2 bases, with 12 bases between them. The CDR3 has 15 residues. Germline V lookup: CDR1 SGHAT, CDR2 FQNNGV. The CDR3 here is CASSSPTETKNIQYF. The CDR3 DNA reads as TGTGCCAGCAGCTCACCGACAGAGACCAAAAACATTCAGTACTTC.

This clonotype was seen repeatedly, ten times or more. In DNA, the CDR3 is TGTGCCAGCAGCCAAGATCCCAGACAGGGAAACTACGAGCAGTACTTC. Translation gives CASSQDPRQGNYEQYF. This chain connects TRBV14 to TRBJ2-7; 7 bases are a match to TRBD1. The CDR3 extends over 16 amino acids. Germline V gene data show CDR1 as SGHDN and CDR2 as FVKESK. The ends lost 0 bases at V and 3 bases at J; junction bases unmatched: 8.

This clonotype appeared many times. This chain connects TRBV25-1 to TRBJ2-7; the D gene is possibly TRBD2 (5 bases). Germline V CDR1 and CDR2: MGHDK, SYGVNS. The CDR3 contains 16 residues. V lost 5 bases and J lost 1, with 18 bases in between. The CDR3 reads CASSPQAVPESYEQYF. CDR3 in DNA: TGTGCCAGCAGTCCCCAAGCGGTCCCCGAATCCTACGAGCAGTACTTC.

This clonotype was seen a handful of times. This chain joins TRBV12-3 or TRBV12-4 and TRBJ2-1; the match to TRBD2 covers 12 bases. The CDR3 is made up of 16 amino acids. The J segment lost 6 bases and the V segment lost 6 bases, leaving 9 bases of the junction unmatched. CDR3 sequence: CASSGVGLAGSNEQFF. CDR3 bases: TGTGCCAGCAGCGGAGTGGGACTAGCGGGTAGCAATGAGCAGTTCTTC.

V is TRBV28 and J is TRBJ2-3; 11 bases agree with TRBD1. The CDR3 has 15 residues. In germline, CDR1 is MDHEN, CDR2 SYDVKM. V gave up 6 bases and J gave up 4 bases; unmatched junction bases: 6. CDR3 sequence (DNA): TGTGCCAGCAGGCGGACAGGGGGCCTATCAGATACGCAGTATTTT. Protein product: CASRRTGGLSDTQYF.

This clonotype was observed at least ten times. The rearrangement links TRBV5-5 to TRBJ1-1; a weak D match, TRBD1 (6 bases). Germline CDR1 and CDR2: SGHKS and YYEKEE (reference sequence). The V end was cut by 5 bases, the J end by 4 bases, with 15 bases between. The CDR3 is 14 amino acids. CDR3 coding DNA: TGTGCCAGCAGGGCCGGACAGCCCGCCACTGAAGCTTTCTTT. It is translated as CASRAGQPATEAFF.

This clonotype was observed at least ten times. This chain uses TRBV20-1 with TRBJ2-2; 7 positions agree with TRBD1. The CDR3 runs to 16 residues. Germline trimming cut 1 base from V and 1 base from J; bases unmatched to any gene: 6. The germline gives CDR1 DFQATT, CDR2 SNEGSKA (reference sequence). CDR3 in DNA: TGCAGTGCTAGAGGAGGGGGCCAGAAGAACACCGGGGAGCTGTTTTTT. It translates to CSARGGGQKNTGELFF.

This clonotype was recorded a few times. The chain recombines TRBV30 with TRBJ2-7; D uncertain. The CDR3 consists of 13 residues. CDR1 is GTSNPN and CDR2 is SVGIG in the germline V gene (reference sequence). The ends were cut back, 5 bases at V and 3 bases at J, with 14 bases in the middle. CDR3 residues: CAWRDLRFYEQYF. The CDR3 DNA sequence: TGTGCCTGGCGCGACCTGCGATTCTACGAGCAGTACTTC.

CDR3 sequence reads: CASSREGVSSYNEQFF. The CDR3, as DNA: TGTGCCAGTAGCAGGGAGGGAGTGAGCTCCTACAATGAGCAGTTCTTC. The chain employs TRBV19 and TRBJ2-1; TRBD2 aligns across 7 bases. Trimming at V came to 6 bases and at J to 0 bases, leaving 8 bases not matched to a gene. Germline CDR1 reads LNHDA; CDR2 reads SQIVND (reference sequence). This CDR3 is 16 amino acids long.

This clonotype was recorded many times. V usage is TRBV3-1 and J usage is TRBJ2-7, with unresolved D. Trimming pared 5 bases from V and 5 bases from J, leaving 13 bases between. Germline V gene data show CDR1 as LGHDT and CDR2 as YNNKEL (reference sequence). This CDR3 has 13 residues. In DNA, the CDR3 is TGTGCCAGCAGCGGGCTGGTCCAGGACGAGCAGTACTTC. Amino acid sequence: CASSGLVQDEQYF.

This clonotype came up many times. This chain connects TRBV19 to TRBJ1-1; D unresolved. The germline V gene encodes CDR1 LNHDA and CDR2 SQIVND (reference sequence). The CDR3 is made up of 13 amino acids. Trimming removed 1 base from V and 6 bases from J, with 9 bases in between. DNA for the CDR3: TGTGCCAGTAGTATAGCGACATCCTCTGAAGCTTTCTTT. The encoded protein is CASSIATSSEAFF.

This clonotype has ten or more counts. The CDR3 loop is CASSLDRPGSTEAFF. The CDR3 DNA sequence: TGTGCCAGCAGCTTGGATCGCCCAGGCAGCACTGAAGCTTTCTTT. V is TRBV5-4 and J is TRBJ1-1; D gene ambiguous. The CDR3 is 15 amino acids. V lost 0 bases, J lost 4 bases, and 13 bases lay in between. In germline, CDR1 is SGHNT, CDR2 YYREEE (reference sequence).

This clonotype was detected ten times or more. The chain is built from TRBV20-1 and TRBJ2-7; TRBD2 agrees at 9 bases. V shed 0 bases and J 1 base; nucleotides not matched to a gene: 7. The CDR3 length is 16 residues. Germline CDR1 is DFQATT and CDR2 is SNEGSKA (reference sequence). The CDR3 sequence is CSARDWTSVVSYEQYF. The CDR3 DNA reads TGCAGTGCTAGAGATTGGACTAGCGTAGTATCCTACGAGCAGTACTTC.

This clonotype came up many times. The chain recombines TRBV11-2 with TRBJ2-7, with D perhaps matching TRBD2 (5 bases). CDR3 length: 13 residues. Trimming left V 2 bases short and J 3 bases short, with 8 bases between. The germline V gene has CDR1 SGHAT and CDR2 FQNNGV. The CDR3 sequence is CASSLTGVYEQYV. The CDR3 nucleotides read TGTGCCAGCAGCTTAACCGGGGTCTACGAGCAGTACGTC.